This is a list of T cell receptor beta chains from one sample in a study of T cell clonotyping in hematopoietic cell transplantation. Clones were sequenced by immunoSEQ multiplex PCR, and TCRdb holds only the in-frame ones, with some missing. This repertoire shows approximately 70,000 clones, around 94% found once; its top ten account for around 1.5%. Input material: peripheral blood mononuclear cells. Receptor source: a man aged 45-60 years in good health. Some clones in this sample may be carry-over from other donors' samples. Both conserved end residues are part of each CDR3. A D gene is named only where the DNA matches it firmly. Expanded clones are given a class, and other clones once, few, many or no size at all.

J gene,D gene,V gene,clone size,CDR3 protein,CDR3 DNA
TRBJ2-1,NA,TRBV11-1,NA,CASSFKTGYNEQFF,TGTGCCAGCAGCTTCAAGACAGGTTACAATGAGCAGTTCTTC
TRBJ2-6,NA,TRBV2,once,CASSEGLSGANVLTF,TGTGCCAGCAGTGAAGGACTATCTGGGGCCAACGTCCTGACTTTC
TRBJ2-5,NA,TRBV28,NA,CASNRVQETQYF,TGTGCCAGCAACAGGGTCCAAGAGACCCAGTACTTC
TRBJ1-1,NA,TRBV28,NA,CASSRGVADLNTEAFF,TGTGCCAGCAGTCGTGGGGTAGCAGACCTGAACACTGAAGCTTTCTTT
TRBJ2-2,NA,TRBV9,NA,CASSVAGAGANTGELFF,TGTGCCAGCAGCGTAGCAGGGGCGGGTGCGAACACCGGGGAGCTGTTTTTT
TRBJ2-2,NA,TRBV19,NA,CASSISGELFF,TGTGCCAGTAGTATATCCGGGGAGCTGTTTTTT
TRBJ1-5,NA,TRBV6-1,NA,CASSGSPRTSNSNQPQHF,TGTGCCAGCAGTGGTTCCCCGAGGACGAGCAATAGCAATCAGCCCCAGCATTTT
TRBJ2-6,NA,TRBV6-5,NA,CASSPFSGANVLTF,TGTGCCAGCAGCCCCTTCTCTGGGGCCAACGTCCTGACTTTC
TRBJ1-1,NA,TRBV14,NA,CASSLAYSTEAFF,TGTGCCAGCAGCCTCGCCTATAGCACTGAAGCTTTCTTT
TRBJ2-2,TRBD2,TRBV28,NA,CASSGLAAFTGELFF,TGTGCCAGCTCCGGACTAGCGGCCTTTACCGGGGAGCTGTTTTTT
TRBJ2-5,NA,TRBV10-1,NA,CASSENGETQYF,TGCGCCAGCAGTGAAAATGGGGAGACCCAGTACTTC
TRBJ2-7,NA,TRBV6-4,NA,CASSDLGVNYEQYF,TGTGCCAGCAGTGACCTCGGGGTGAACTACGAGCAGTACTTC
TRBJ1-1,NA,TRBV6-4,NA,CAKPLDGDTEAFF,TGTGCCAAGCCCCTGGACGGGGACACTGAAGCTTTCTTT
TRBJ2-5,NA,TRBV6-5,NA,CASSYGSGRGTQYF,TGTGCCAGCAGTTACGGTTCGGGGCGCGGGACCCAGTACTTC
TRBJ2-7,NA,TRBV12-2,NA,CASRNGGSFDYEQYF,TGTGCAAGTCGCAACGGGGGCTCTTTTGATTACGAGCAGTACTTC
TRBJ2-2,NA,TRBV19,once,CASSRGVNTGELFF,TGTGCCAGTAGTCGGGGTGTGAACACCGGGGAGCTGTTTTTT
TRBJ2-4,TRBD1,TRBV27,NA,CASSSRPRGLENIQYF,TGTGCCAGCAGTTCACGCCCGAGGGGGCTAGAAAACATTCAGTACTTC
TRBJ2-3,TRBD2,TRBV11-2,NA,CASSPGGFGTDTQYF,TGTGCCAGCAGCCCCGGGGGGTTCGGGACAGATACGCAGTATTTT
TRBJ2-2,NA,TRBV7-2,NA,CASRGQNTGELFF,TGTGCCAGCAGAGGCCAGAACACCGGGGAGCTGTTTTTT
TRBJ1-1,NA,TRBV10-3,NA,CAISDRALAAEAFF,TGTGCCATCAGTGACCGGGCCCTCGCCGCTGAAGCTTTCTTT
TRBJ2-7,TRBD2,TRBV9,NA,CASSADRRAGPSYEQYF,TGTGCCAGCAGCGCCGACCGAAGAGCGGGGCCATCCTACGAGCAGTACTTC
TRBJ1-2,TRBD1,TRBV5-4,NA,CASSVGTGGQDGYTF,TGTGCCAGCAGCGTCGGGACAGGGGGGCAGGATGGCTACACCTTC